This is a list of T cell receptor beta chains from one sample in a study of blood T cell repertoires in COVID-19. This table comes from immunoSEQ multiplex PCR, and its TCRdb copy is limited to in-frame clones, with some not included. The sample includes 250,000 to 300,000 clones, 75% to 90% of them seen just once. The sample consisted of peripheral blood. These TCRs come from a man aged 50-59 years with acute or convalescent COVID-19. Each CDR3 is given with its conserved first and last residue. A D gene is named only where the DNA matches it firmly. Clone sizes are given selectively: once, few, many, or a class where the clone is expanded.

d_gene,v_gene,j_gene,abundance,CDR3aa,CDR3nt
TRBD1,TRBV9,TRBJ1-2,-,CASSVGDSLNYGYTF,TGTGCCAGCAGCGTAGGGGACAGCCTTAACTATGGCTACACCTTC
-,TRBV19,TRBJ2-1,-,CASSIYFGAGNEQFF,TGTGCCAGTAGTATATATTTCGGAGCCGGGAATGAGCAGTTCTTC
TRBD1,TRBV30,TRBJ2-2,-,CAWGQGSTGELFF,TGTGCCTGGGGACAGGGAAGCACCGGGGAGCTGTTTTTT
-,TRBV29-1,TRBJ1-1,few,CSVEEIRQDTEAFF,TGCAGCGTTGAAGAAATTAGGCAGGACACTGAAGCTTTCTTT
TRBD1,TRBV5-1,TRBJ1-2,-,CASSPDRGNYGYTF,TGCGCCAGCAGCCCGGACAGGGGGAACTATGGCTACACCTTC
TRBD1,TRBV5-1,TRBJ2-7,-,CASRSGGGDEQYF,TGCGCCAGCAGATCAGGGGGTGGTGACGAGCAGTACTTC
-,TRBV5-4,TRBJ1-6,-,CASSLDSGPLTSPLHF,TGTGCCAGCAGCTTGGACAGCGGTCCCCTCACATCACCCCTCCACTTT
-,TRBV2,TRBJ1-2,-,CASRSTVSNYGYTF,TGTGCCAGCAGGTCGACAGTTTCTAACTATGGCTACACCTTC
-,TRBV5-4,TRBJ1-1,-,CASGSTGTEAFF,TGTGCCAGCGGGTCGACGGGCACTGAAGCTTTCTTT
TRBD1,TRBV5-1,TRBJ1-2,-,CASSPDRGNYGYTF,TGCGCCAGCAGCCCGGACAGGGGTAACTATGGCTACACCTTC
TRBD1,TRBV19,TRBJ1-1,few,CASSPGQGAMGAFF,TGTGCCAGTAGTCCGGGACAGGGGGCAATGGGAGCTTTCTTT
TRBD2,TRBV3-1/TRBV3-2,TRBJ2-3,-,CASSPRTSGGAWSTDTQYF,TGTGCCAGCAGCCCCCGGACTAGCGGGGGGGCATGGAGCACAGATACGCAGTATTTT
-,TRBV7-8,TRBJ2-1,-,CASSLGSVEQFF,TGTGCCAGCAGCTTAGGTTCAGTAGAGCAGTTCTTC
TRBD1,TRBV2,TRBJ1-3,-,CASSIDRGGGNTIYF,TGTGCCAGCAGCATCGACAGGGGTGGAGGAAACACCATATATTTT
TRBD1,TRBV5-1,TRBJ1-2,-,CASSQQGVDGYTF,TGCGCCAGCAGCCAACAGGGGGTGGATGGCTACACCTTC
-,TRBV10-1,TRBJ1-1,-,CASSEARNTEAFF,TGCGCCAGCAGTGAGGCGAGGAACACTGAAGCTTTCTTT
-,TRBV5-4,TRBJ1-5,-,CASSWGGPDLDQPQHF,TGTGCCAGCAGCTGGGGGGGACCGGACCTTGATCAGCCCCAGCATTTT
-,TRBV6-5,TRBJ2-7,-,CASRPTWSSYEQYF,TGTGCCAGCAGGCCTACGTGGAGCTCCTACGAGCAGTACTTC
TRBD1,TRBV6-5,TRBJ2-7,-,CASSSGQREQYF,TGTGCCAGCAGTTCGGGACAGCGCGAGCAGTACTTC
-,TRBV6-1,TRBJ1-1,-,CASSDDGGPRAFF,TGTGCCAGCAGTGACGACGGAGGGCCTAGGGCTTTCTTT
-,TRBV5-1,TRBJ1-1,-,CASNIGDPENTEAFF,TGCGCCAGCAACATAGGAGACCCCGAGAACACTGAAGCTTTCTTT
-,TRBV4-1,TRBJ1-1,-,CASSQERGRNTEAFF,TGCGCCAGCAGCCAAGAGCGAGGAAGAAACACTGAAGCTTTCTTT
-,TRBV3-1/TRBV3-2,TRBJ1-2,-,CASSQEPVTHGYTF,TGTGCCAGCAGCCAAGAGCCGGTTACCCATGGCTACACCTTC
TRBD1,TRBV7-6,TRBJ2-1,-,CASSSQGSAYNEQFF,TGTGCCAGCAGCTCACAGGGGTCCGCCTACAATGAGCAGTTCTTC
-,TRBV30,TRBJ1-5,-,CAWTGGPKGQPQHF,TGTGCCTGGACTGGGGGCCCAAAGGGGCAGCCCCAGCATTTT
-,TRBV7-9,TRBJ1-1,-,CASSSGKAFF,TGTGCCAGCAGCTCAGGAAAAGCTTTCTTT
-,TRBV5-1,TRBJ2-2,-,CASEGLGTLNTGELFF,TGCGCCAGCGAGGGGTTAGGGACACTGAACACCGGGGAGCTGTTTTTT
TRBD1,TRBV7-9,TRBJ1-5,once,CASSPTGSNQPQHF,TGTGCCAGCAGCCCGACAGGGTCAAATCAGCCCCAGCATTTT
-,TRBV6-5,TRBJ2-4,-,CASSLLNIQYF,TGTGCCAGCAGCCTATTAAACATTCAGTACTTC
-,TRBV10-3,TRBJ1-1,-,CAISAQAHTEAFF,TGTGCCATCAGTGCACAGGCTCACACTGAAGCTTTCTTT
-,TRBV30,TRBJ1-2,-,CAWSPTGLGYGYTF,TGTGCCTGGTCGCCCACAGGGCTCGGATATGGCTACACCTTC
-,TRBV18,TRBJ2-7,-,CASSPPNSPNYEQYF,TGTGCCAGCTCACCACCTAACAGTCCGAACTACGAGCAGTACTTC
-,TRBV7-9,TRBJ1-5,once,CASSLEGESPQHF,TGTGCCAGCAGCTTAGAGGGAGAGTCACCCCAGCATTTT
TRBD1,TRBV5-1,TRBJ1-1,few,CASSLAGGYTEAFF,TGCGCCAGCAGCTTGGCAGGGGGCTACACTGAAGCTTTCTTT
-,TRBV19,TRBJ2-1,-,CASRKPPSYNEQFF,TGTGCCAGTAGAAAGCCACCCTCCTACAATGAGCAGTTCTTC
-,TRBV20-1,TRBJ1-5,-,CSASMEGTYSNQPQHF,TGCAGTGCTAGTATGGAGGGAACGTATAGCAATCAGCCCCAGCATTTT
-,TRBV5-1,TRBJ2-5,-,CASSLDSQETQYF,TGCGCCAGCAGCTTGGACAGCCAAGAGACCCAGTACTTC
TRBD1,TRBV30,TRBJ1-5,-,CAWSVRGPQPQHF,TGTGCCTGGAGTGTAAGGGGGCCTCAGCCCCAGCATTTT
TRBD1,TRBV30,TRBJ1-2,-,CAWTPGRQGAYGYTF,TGTGCCTGGACGCCGGGACGACAGGGGGCCTATGGCTACACCTTC
TRBD1,TRBV3-1/TRBV3-2,TRBJ2-3,-,CASSPHDRAKVDTQYF,TGTGCCAGCAGCCCACACGACAGGGCTAAGGTAGATACGCAGTATTTT
-,TRBV5-4,TRBJ2-2,-,CASSPRGPNTGELFF,TGTGCCAGCAGCCCCCGCGGGCCGAACACCGGGGAGCTGTTTTTT